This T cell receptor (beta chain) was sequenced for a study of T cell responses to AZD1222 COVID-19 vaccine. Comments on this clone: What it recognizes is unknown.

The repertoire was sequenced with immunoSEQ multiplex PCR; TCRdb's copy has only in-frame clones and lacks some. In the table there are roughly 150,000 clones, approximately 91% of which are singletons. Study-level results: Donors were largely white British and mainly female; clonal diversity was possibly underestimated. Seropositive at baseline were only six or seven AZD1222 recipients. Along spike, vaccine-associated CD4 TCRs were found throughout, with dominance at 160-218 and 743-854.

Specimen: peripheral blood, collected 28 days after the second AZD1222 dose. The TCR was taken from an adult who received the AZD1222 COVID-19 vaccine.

The CDR3 protein is CASSPASGTLSEQYF. CDR3 nucleotide sequence: TGCGCCAGCAGCCCGGCCTCCGGGACGCTAAGCGAGCAGTACTTC. V usage is TRBV5-1 and J usage is TRBJ2-7; TRBD1 or TRBD2 may be the D gene (5 bases each). The CDR3 sequence is 15 residues long. The germline V gene encodes CDR1 SGHRS and CDR2 YFSETQ. V lost 4 bases and J 6 bases, leaving 20 bases between the germline ends.